This TCR beta chain was retrieved from a study of OX40 agonist ivuxolimab in advanced cancers. Findings and limits, study-wide: The antigens recognized by the expanded peripheral T cells, that is their antigen specificity, were not determined.

On this clone itself: The antigen is undetermined.

This CDR3 has 14 amino acids. Trimming cost V 0 bases and J 6 bases, with 7 bases left between them. The germline V gene has CDR1 SGHDT and CDR2 YYEEEE. The assay was immunoSEQ multiplex PCR, and TCRdb's table has in-frame clones only and misses some. The data show tens of thousands of clones, 84% seen once. The sample here was CD4+ or CD8+ T cells sorted from blood, taken in a trial of the OX40 agonist ivuxolimab. The V gene is TRBV5-6, the J gene TRBJ1-6; D call uncertain. The clonotype comes from an adult with an advanced solid tumor such as melanoma, head and neck, liver or kidney cancer. The CDR3 nucleotides are TGTGCCAGCAGCTTGGGCGGTGGTAATTCACCCCTCCACTTT. It specifies CASSLGGGNSPLHF.